The 16 T cell receptor beta chains below were found in one sample sequenced in a study of T cell clonality in common variable immunodeficiency. Assay used: immunoSEQ multiplex PCR; TCRdb lists only in-frame clones, some missing. The sample was found to contain more than 30,000 clones, and every one recurs. The sample comprised peripheral blood mononuclear cells. These receptors all stem from a person between 18 and 75 years old in good health.

This clone was seen repeatedly, ten times or more. Sequencing ends 3 residues short of the CDR3 end; the germline J gene provides the rest. This sequence joins TRBV13 and TRBJ2-7; TRBD1 aligns across 9 bases. J gave up 4 bases and V 3 bases, and 7 bases lay outside the gene matches. Germline CDR1 PRHDT, CDR2 FYEKMQ (reference sequence). The CDR3 has 15 amino acids. The DNA read from the CDR3 is TGTGCCAGCAGCTTGGGACCGGGACAGGGTTACGAG. Residues: CASSLGPGQGYE. The whole CDR3 region reads CASSLGPGQGYEQYF.

This clone was observed a handful of times. The CDR3 bases that were read are TGTGCCAGTAGTGCGGACAGGGGACGGTACCTGAAAAATCAGCCC. Translating gives CASSADRGRYLKNQP. In full, the CDR3 is CASSADRGRYLKNQPQHF. This chain uses TRBV19 with TRBJ1-5, with 9 bases matching TRBD1. The read terminates 3 residues ahead of where the CDR3 ends, so the germline J gene completes it. Trimming removed 5 bases from V and 4 bases from J; junction bases left unmatched: 15. The CDR3 runs to 18 residues. Germline CDR1 is LNHDA and CDR2 is SQIVND (reference sequence).

This clone was seen repeatedly, ten times or more. With the read ending 3 residues before the CDR3 end, the germline J gene is used to fill in that end. The chain combines TRBV29-1 with TRBJ2-5; a possible D gene is TRBD2 (6 bases). V lost 3 bases to trimming and J lost 4 bases, with 12 bases between them. The CDR3 has 13 amino acids. Looked up from germline, CDR1 is SQVTM and CDR2 is ANQGSEA. CDR3 sequence reads: CSVEGLFLETQYF. Incomplete CDR3 DNA: TGCAGCGTTGAGGGACTTTTCTTAGAGACC.

In its sample, this clone was seen many times. The DNA ends 3 residues before the CDR3 does, and the rest of the CDR3 is filled in from the germline J gene. The chain carries TRBV4-1 and TRBJ2-7, with 10 positions matching TRBD2. The germline gives CDR1 MGHRA, CDR2 YSYEKL. The CDR3 extends over 16 amino acids. J gave up 0 bases and V 2 bases, and 4 bases lay outside the gene matches. The CDR3 spells CASSQTSGVSSYEQYF. CDR3 DNA, as far as it was read: TGCGCCAGCAGCCAAACTAGCGGGGTAAGCTCCTACGAG.

Ten or more counts support this clone. The read is 3 residues too short to cover the CDR3 end, so that end is filled in from the germline J gene. The rearrangement links TRBV27 to TRBJ1-1; 7 bases align to TRBD1. Germline V lookup: CDR1 MNHEY, CDR2 SMNVEV (reference sequence). The CDR3 is 15 residues long. The DNA read from the CDR3 is TGTGCCAGCAGTGCCTTAAGGGGGCATCGAGAGGAA. Amino acids: CASSALRGHREE. The CDR3, in full, reads CASSALRGHREEAFF.

This clone was counted many times. The CDR3 goes on 3 residues after the read ends, and that part is filled in from the germline J gene. The genes are TRBV7-2 and TRBJ1-1; tentatively, D is TRBD1 (5 bases). Germline assignment: CDR1 SGHTA and CDR2 FQGNSA. There are 12 residues in the CDR3. The part of the CDR3 DNA that was read is TGTGCCAGCAGCTTATTGGGGCTGGAA. Its translation: CASSLLGLE. The entire CDR3 is CASSLLGLEAFF.

This clone was recorded many times. The CDR3 end is not reached by the read, which stops 3 residues before it; the germline J gene fills it in. The chain uses TRBV20-1 and TRBJ1-5; a weak D match, TRBD1 (6 bases). Germline loops: CDR1 DFQATT, CDR2 SNEGSKA (reference sequence). This CDR3 region has 13 residues. Incomplete CDR3 DNA: TGCAGTGCTAGAGGGGGAACAGGGTTACCC. Its translation is CSARGGTGLP. The full CDR3 reads CSARGGTGLPQHF.

This clone was picked up many times. With the read ending 3 residues before the CDR3 end, the germline J gene is used to fill in that end. The chain employs TRBV7-9 and TRBJ1-2, with D unresolved. Germline V gene sequence: CDR1 SEHNR, CDR2 FQNEAQ (reference sequence). The V end was cut by 4 bases, the J end by 2 bases, with 14 bases between. This CDR3 has 15 amino acids. Incomplete CDR3 DNA: TGTGCCAGCAGCTCAAGGGCTATTGAGAACTATGGC. The encoded protein is CASSSRAIENYG. In full, the CDR3 reads CASSSRAIENYGYTF.

This clone has a handful of counts. The DNA read from the CDR3 is TGCGCCAGCAGCTTGGCCAGGGACAATGAG. It yields the protein CASSLARDNE. The whole CDR3 sequence reads CASSLARDNEQFF. This chain uses TRBV5-1 with TRBJ2-1; tentatively, D is TRBD1 (5 bases). The sequenced fragment ends 3 residues before the CDR3 boundary, so the rest is inferred from the germline J gene. Germline V gives CDR1 SGHRS, CDR2 YFSETQ. V was cut by 0 bases and J by 5 bases, with 6 bases left in between. The CDR3 has 13 amino acids.

This clone was counted many times. The read stops 3 residues short of the end of the CDR3; the missing end is completed from the germline J gene. This rearrangement joins TRBV20-1 to TRBJ1-2; 7 bases are shared with TRBD1. This CDR3 contains 14 residues. V lost 1 base and J lost 0; bases outside the gene matches: 2. Germline CDR1 and CDR2: DFQATT and SNEGSKA (reference sequence). The CDR3: CSARVGTANYGYTF. The CDR3 DNA, read in part, is TGCAGTGCTAGAGTCGGGACAGCTAACTATGGC.

At least ten counts were recorded for this clone. The missing CDR3 end, 3 residues past where the read stops, is filled in from the germline J gene. The chain carries TRBV6-2 or TRBV6-3 and TRBJ2-7; 7 bases fit TRBD2. Germline CDR1 reads MNHEY; CDR2 reads SVGEGT. V shed 7 bases and J 2 bases; nucleotides not matched to a gene: 8. CDR3 length: 14 residues. The CDR3 loop reads CASTASGFTYEQYF. Partial CDR3 DNA: TGTGCCAGCACCGCTAGCGGATTTACCTACGAG.

This clone was detected many times. The read ends 3 residues shy of where the CDR3 ends; the end is completed using the germline J gene. The chain uses TRBV20-1 and TRBJ2-5; 8 nucleotides agree with TRBD1. The CDR3 is made up of 13 amino acids. Germline CDR1 and CDR2: DFQATT and SNEGSKA (reference sequence). CDR3 DNA, as far as it was read: TGCAGCGTTGACAGGGGTAAACAAGAGACC. Its protein is CSVDRGKQET. The CDR3 as a whole reads CSVDRGKQETQYF.

This clone was recorded at least ten times. The sequence runs out 3 residues before the end of the CDR3; the remainder is reconstructed from the germline J gene. The chain has TRBV7-8 and TRBJ2-5, with 7 bases fitting TRBD1. V dropped 10 bases and J dropped 6; count of bases not matched to a gene: 11. This CDR3 contains 13 residues. Germline V gene sequence: CDR1 SGHVS, CDR2 FQNEAQ. The DNA read from the CDR3 is TGTGCCACCATTCGGCAGGGGGAACAGACC. Amino acid sequence: CATIRQGEQT. The CDR3 in full is CATIRQGEQTQYF.

This clone has at least ten counts. The CDR3 end is not reached by the read, which stops 3 residues before it; the germline J gene fills it in. The chain is built from TRBV6-2 or TRBV6-3 and TRBJ2-3; 14 bases agree with TRBD2. V lost 5 bases to trimming and J lost 1 base; unmatched junction nucleotides: 5. Germline assignment: CDR1 MNHEY and CDR2 SVGEGT. The CDR3 runs 17 residues. CDR3 bases read: TGTGCCAGCAGTCCCGGGACTAGCGGGAGTCGCACAGATACG. Translation: CASSPGTSGSRTDT. The full CDR3 protein is CASSPGTSGSRTDTQYF.

There are many counts of this clone. The CDR3 goes on 3 residues after the read ends, and that part is filled in from the germline J gene. V is TRBV7-2 and J is TRBJ2-1; maybe TRBD2 (6 bases). V was pared by 2 bases and J by 3 bases, with 8 bases between. Germline CDR1 and CDR2: SGHTA and FQGNSA. This CDR3 spans 14 amino acids. The CDR3 region is CASSLNGGYNEQFF. CDR3 DNA, as far as it was read: TGTGCCAGCAGCTTAAACGGGGGCTACAATGAG.

The table lists this clone with many counts. The sequence runs out 3 residues before the end of the CDR3; the remainder is reconstructed from the germline J gene. This rearrangement joins TRBV18 to TRBJ2-5; 7 nucleotides align to TRBD1. The CDR3 loop spans 16 amino acids. Germline lookup yields CDR1 KGHSH and CDR2 LQKENI. The ends lost 4 bases at V and 2 bases at J; junction bases unmatched: 10. The sequenced CDR3 bases are TGTGCCAGCTCACGTTACTCGGGACAGTCACAAGAGACC. Amino acid sequence: CASSRYSGQSQET. The full CDR3 protein is CASSRYSGQSQETQYF. Variable domain in full (rest from reference TRBV18 and TRBJ2-5): NAGVMQNPRHLVRRRGQEARLRCSPMKGHSHVYWYRQLPEEGLKFMVYLQKENIIDESGMPKERFSAEFPKEGPSILRIQQVVRGDSAAYFCASSRYSGQSQETQYFGPGTRLLVL.